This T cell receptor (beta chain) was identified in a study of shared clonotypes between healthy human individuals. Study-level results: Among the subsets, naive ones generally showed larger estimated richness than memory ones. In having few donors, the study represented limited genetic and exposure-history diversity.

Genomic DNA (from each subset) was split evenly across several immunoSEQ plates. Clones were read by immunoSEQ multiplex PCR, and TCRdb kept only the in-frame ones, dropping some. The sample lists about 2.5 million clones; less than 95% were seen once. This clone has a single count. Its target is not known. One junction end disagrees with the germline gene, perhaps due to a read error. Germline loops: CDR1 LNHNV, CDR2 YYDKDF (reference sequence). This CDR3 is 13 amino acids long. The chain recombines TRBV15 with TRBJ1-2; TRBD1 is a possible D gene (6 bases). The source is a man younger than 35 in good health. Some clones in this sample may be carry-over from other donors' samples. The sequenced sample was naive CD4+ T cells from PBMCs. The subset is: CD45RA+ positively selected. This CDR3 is CATSRQRWGAAVF. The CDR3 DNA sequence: TGTGCCACCAGCAGACAACGGTGGGGGGCCGCGGTATTC.